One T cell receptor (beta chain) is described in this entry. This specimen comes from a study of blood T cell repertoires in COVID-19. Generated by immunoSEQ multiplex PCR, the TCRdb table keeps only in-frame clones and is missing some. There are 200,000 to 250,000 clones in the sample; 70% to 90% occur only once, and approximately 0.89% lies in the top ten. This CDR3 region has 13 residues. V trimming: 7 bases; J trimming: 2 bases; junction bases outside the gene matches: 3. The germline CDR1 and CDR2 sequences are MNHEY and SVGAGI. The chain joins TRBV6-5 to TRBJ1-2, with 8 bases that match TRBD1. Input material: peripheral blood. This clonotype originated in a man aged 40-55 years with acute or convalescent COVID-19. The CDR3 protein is CASTGQGNYGYTF. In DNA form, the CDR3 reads TGTGCCAGCACCGGACAGGGCAACTATGGCTACACCTTC.